A single sample is the source of the 30 T cell receptor beta chains below, sequenced in a study of cytomegalovirus exposure and HLA in healthy donors. Data came from immunoSEQ multiplex PCR; TCRdb stores just in-frame clones and leaves some out. This table holds 250,000 to 350,000 clones, 88% found once. Sequencing was carried out using PBMCs. All receptors come from a man younger than 40 in good health and CMV-seronegative.

The V call is TRBV7-9, the J call TRBJ1-1; TRBD1 matches at 12 bases. The V gene end was trimmed by 5 bases and the J gene end by 4 bases; junction bases not matched to a gene: 11. The CDR3 spans 17 residues. Germline CDR1 is SEHNR and CDR2 is FQNEAQ (reference sequence). The CDR3 DNA reads TGTGCCAGCAGCACAGGTTTGGGACAGGGGGCTGGCACTGAAGCTTTCTTT. This translates into CASSTGLGQGAGTEAFF.

As for this clone: Distinct nucleotide sequences in the sample also encode this CDR3. The genes are TRBV7-2 and TRBJ1-5; unclear D gene. V lost 0 bases and J 1 base, leaving 7 bases between the germline ends. The CDR3 is made up of 15 amino acids. In germline, CDR1 is SGHTA, CDR2 FQGNSA. The CDR3 protein is CASSLAGGSNQPQHF. The DNA for the CDR3 is TGTGCCAGCAGCTTAGCGGGCGGGAGCAATCAGCCCCAGCATTTT.

This clone was counted between two and nine times. The chain is built from TRBV2 and TRBJ2-7; 7 positions agree with TRBD1. V lost 5 bases, J lost 4 bases, and 8 bases stayed unmatched. Germline V gene data show CDR1 as SNHLY and CDR2 as FYNNEI. The CDR3 loop spans 14 amino acids. CDR3 sequence reads: CASSFGTAPYEQYF. The CDR3 bases are TGTGCCAGCAGTTTCGGGACAGCTCCTTACGAGCAGTACTTC.

The rearrangement links TRBV2 to TRBJ2-5, with 7 bases lining up with TRBD1. Germline V lookup: CDR1 SNHLY, CDR2 FYNNEI. V lost 3 bases and J lost 2; bases outside the gene matches: 3. This CDR3 region has 14 residues. The CDR3 sequence: CASSEGQLQETQYF. The CDR3 bases are TGTGCCAGCAGTGAGGGACAGTTACAAGAGACCCAGTACTTC.

This clone was seen only once. Mismatch with germline at one junction end may stem from a read error. The rearrangement links TRBV6-6 to TRBJ2-5; perhaps TRBD1 as D (6 bases). The CDR3 sequence is 12 residues long. CDR1 is MNHNY and CDR2 is SVGAGI in the germline V gene (reference sequence). The CDR3 reads CASSNPDRIHHF. CDR3 DNA: TGTGCCAGCAGCAACCCTGACAGGATCCACCACTTC.

J is TRBJ2-7 and V is TRBV7-9, with a possible D match to TRBD1 (6 bases). From germline, CDR1 is SEHNR and CDR2 FQNEAQ (reference sequence). V gave up 0 bases and J gave up 5 bases, with 14 bases separating them. The CDR3 length is 15 residues. DNA of the CDR3: TGTGCCAGCAGCTTAGCGCGGACAGTAACCAACGAGCAGTACTTC. Translated: CASSLARTVTNEQYF.

This clone has more than one count but fewer than ten. J is TRBJ1-2 and V is TRBV2; no clear D gene. CDR3 length: 14 amino acids. The germline CDR1 and CDR2 sequences are SNHLY and FYNNEI. V lost 4 bases and J lost 1, with 10 bases in between. The CDR3, as DNA: TGTGCCAGCAGTGCAGCCGCTAATAACTATGGCTACACCTTC. Residues: CASSAAANNYGYTF.

The chain combines TRBV5-1 with TRBJ2-3; no reliable D call. Per germline, CDR1 SGHRS and CDR2 YFSETQ. This CDR3 region has 15 residues. Deletions cut 4 bases from V and 2 bases from J, with 14 bases between. The CDR3 spells CASSQRMLNTDTQYF. The CDR3 DNA is TGCGCCAGCAGCCAGAGGATGTTAAACACAGATACGCAGTATTTT.

With regard to this clone: The sample contains more than one DNA sequence encoding this CDR3. The chain employs TRBV19 and TRBJ1-5; TRBD1 might be the D (5 bases). The V and J ends lost 3 bases and 4 bases respectively, with 10 bases between them. The germline V gene has CDR1 LNHDA and CDR2 SQIVND (reference sequence). The CDR3 totals 14 residues. The CDR3 reads CASSIWAGNQPQHF. The CDR3 DNA reads TGTGCCAGTAGTATTTGGGCAGGGAATCAGCCCCAGCATTTT.

The rearrangement links TRBV18 to TRBJ1-5; 7 positions agree with TRBD1. V gave up 5 bases and J gave up 3 bases; unmatched junction bases: 16. Germline V lookup: CDR1 KGHSH, CDR2 LQKENI. This CDR3 contains 18 residues. CDR3 DNA: TGTGCCAGCTCATACGGGACAGACAGTTTGTTTGTCAATCAGCCCCAGCATTTT. This translates into CASSYGTDSLFVNQPQHF.

The chain employs TRBV9 and TRBJ2-2; 8 positions match TRBD2. The germline gives CDR1 SGDLS, CDR2 YYNGEE. This CDR3 contains 17 residues. V lost 0 bases to trimming and J lost 6 bases; unmatched junction nucleotides: 10. The CDR3 is CASSVEEWGLVPGELFF. The DNA for the CDR3 is TGTGCCAGCAGCGTAGAGGAATGGGGACTAGTCCCCGGGGAGCTGTTTTTT.

This chain links TRBV5-1 with TRBJ2-6; D gene uncertain. CDR1 is SGHRS and CDR2 is YFSETQ in the germline V gene. The CDR3 sequence is 15 residues long. Trimming shortened V by 2 bases and J by 2 bases, and 8 bases separated the two germline ends. The CDR3 sequence is CASSFNPAGANVLTF. In DNA form, the CDR3 reads TGCGCCAGCAGCTTTAATCCCGCTGGGGCCAACGTCCTGACTTTC.

The chain joins TRBV10-3 to TRBJ2-7, with D perhaps matching TRBD2 (5 bases). Germline V gives CDR1 ENHRY, CDR2 SYGVKD. Deletions cut 11 bases from V and 7 bases from J, with 27 bases between. The CDR3 sequence is 15 residues long. DNA for the CDR3: TGTGCCGGACCCCCATGGGCGAGGGTTGGGAAGGAGCAGTACTTC. Protein: CAGPPWARVGKEQYF.

The genes are TRBV9 and TRBJ2-2; 7 positions match TRBD2. Germline V gives CDR1 SGDLS, CDR2 YYNGEE. J was trimmed by 5 bases and V by 0 bases; bases with no gene match: 7. CDR3 length: 16 amino acids. CDR3 in DNA: TGTGCCAGCAGCGTAGCTGTCGGCGGGGGAACCGGGGAGCTGTTTTTT. This gives the protein CASSVAVGGGTGELFF.

This rearrangement joins TRBV6-6 to TRBJ2-3, with a possible D match to TRBD2 (7 bases). Trimming left V 2 bases short and J 0 bases short, with 12 bases between. Germline V CDR1 and CDR2: MNHNY, SVGAGI (reference sequence). The CDR3 is 16 residues long. CDR3 sequence reads: CASSYGGAGSTDTQYF. The CDR3 DNA sequence: TGTGCCAGCAGTTACGGGGGGGCGGGGAGCACAGATACGCAGTATTTT.

This chain joins TRBV7-2 and TRBJ1-2, with a tentative D call TRBD1 (6 bases). Germline CDR1 SGHTA, CDR2 FQGNSA. Trimming stripped 2 bases from V and 6 bases from J, with 19 bases between. This CDR3 region has 16 residues. CDR3 coding DNA: TGTGCCAGCAGCTTACACAAACAGGGTTTAACGGATGGCTACACCTTC. This encodes CASSLHKQGLTDGYTF.

This rearrangement joins TRBV14 to TRBJ1-2; TRBD1 agrees at 8 bases. Looked up from germline, CDR1 is SGHDN and CDR2 is FVKESK. V dropped 5 bases and J dropped 2; count of bases not matched to a gene: 7. The length of the CDR3 is 15 residues. In DNA, the CDR3 is TGTGCCAGCAGCAAGGGACAGGTGGAAAACTATGGCTACACCTTC. This encodes CASSKGQVENYGYTF. The whole variable domain, remainder taken from reference TRBV14 and TRBJ1-2, is EAGVTQFPSHSVIEKGQTVTLRCDPISGHDNLYWYRRVMGKEIKFLLHFVKESKQDESGMPNNRFLAERTGGTYSTLKVQPAELEDSGVYFCASSKGQVENYGYTFGSGTRLTVV.

The rearrangement joins TRBV4-1 to TRBJ1-5; 10 bases map to TRBD1. The CDR3 is 16 amino acids. The J segment lost 4 bases and the V segment lost 4 bases, leaving 7 bases of the junction unmatched. CDR1 and CDR2 from the germline V gene are MGHRA and YSYEKL. Written as DNA, the CDR3 is TGCGCCAGCAGCCCCCGACAGGGGGCTGGGAATCAGCCCCAGCATTTT. It is translated as CASSPRQGAGNQPQHF.

About this clone: In the same sample, other DNA sequences code for this CDR3. The genes are TRBV6-5 and TRBJ1-2; no clear D. Trimming took 0 bases from V and 0 from J, leaving 8 bases between them. Germline values: CDR1 MNHEY, CDR2 SVGAGI. CDR3 length: 15 residues. This CDR3 is CASSYSSGANYGYTF. Written as DNA, the CDR3 is TGTGCCAGCAGTTACTCGAGTGGAGCTAACTATGGCTACACCTTC.

V and J are TRBV4-1 and TRBJ1-4; D may be TRBD1 (5 bases). Germline CDR1 is MGHRA and CDR2 is YSYEKL. CDR3 length: 16 amino acids. The germline V and J ends were trimmed by 4 bases and 7 bases, with 19 bases remaining between them. The CDR3 sequence: CASSLLWAREGEKLFF. The DNA of the CDR3 is TGCGCCAGCAGCCTCTTGTGGGCCAGGGAGGGTGAAAAACTGTTTTTT.

In its sample, this clone was seen a few times. This chain connects TRBV4-1 to TRBJ1-3; TRBD1 aligns across 7 bases. The CDR3 runs 15 residues. V lost 4 bases and J lost 4; bases outside the gene matches: 7. Germline V gives CDR1 MGHRA, CDR2 YSYEKL. In DNA, the CDR3 is TGCGCCAGCAGCCTCCGCTCGACAGGGGGAAACACCATATATTTT. Its protein is CASSLRSTGGNTIYF.

The chain links TRBV10-3 to TRBJ1-1; maybe TRBD1 (6 bases). Germline V gives CDR1 ENHRY, CDR2 SYGVKD. V was clipped by 4 bases and J by 4 bases, with 13 bases between them. The CDR3 length is 14 residues. CDR3 sequence reads: CAISAGPQGTEAFF. As DNA, the CDR3 is TGTGCCATCAGTGCAGGGCCACAGGGCACTGAAGCTTTCTTT.

The chain couples TRBV2 to TRBJ2-1; 9 bases are a match to TRBD2. J gave up 7 bases and V 2 bases, and 15 bases lay outside the gene matches. CDR1 SNHLY and CDR2 FYNNEI come from the germline V gene. CDR3 size: 18 residues. CDR3 protein: CASSELGGVGTSLNEQFF. CDR3 bases: TGTGCCAGCAGTGAACTCGGGGGGGTCGGGACTAGCCTGAATGAGCAGTTCTTC.

The chain has TRBV9 and TRBJ2-5; 10 bases agree with TRBD2. Losses at the gene ends were 3 bases for V and 1 base for J; bases not matched to a gene: 21. CDR3 length equals 21 residues. Looked up from germline, CDR1 is SGDLS and CDR2 is YYNGEE. The CDR3 DNA is TGTGCCAGCAGCGAGAGGCCCCGCGCTAGCGGGGGATCCCCCTTCCAAGAGACCCAGTACTTC. This codes for CASSERPRASGGSPFQETQYF.

This rearrangement joins TRBV4-3 to TRBJ1-1; 11 nucleotides match TRBD1. V lost 3 bases and J lost 4; bases outside the gene matches: 4. The CDR3 consists of 15 residues. Germline V gene data show CDR1 as LGHNA and CDR2 as YSLEER. CDR3 bases: TGCGCCAGCAGCCACTTGGGACAGGGGGGCACTGAAGCTTTCTTT. It codes for CASSHLGQGGTEAFF.

The chain recombines TRBV11-2 with TRBJ2-7; D is possibly TRBD1 (5 bases). Germline lookup yields CDR1 SGHAT and CDR2 FQNNGV. The CDR3 is 14 amino acids. V was pared by 2 bases and J by 3 bases, with 11 bases between. The CDR3 sequence: CASSLSQVNYEQYF. The CDR3 DNA is TGTGCCAGCAGCTTATCACAGGTAAACTACGAGCAGTACTTC.

J is TRBJ1-2 and V is TRBV4-1; TRBD1 is a possible D gene (6 bases). Germline-derived CDR1 and CDR2 are MGHRA and YSYEKL. The CDR3 is 14 residues long. Trimming stripped 2 bases from V and 8 bases from J, with 15 bases between. The CDR3 region is CASSQPGDIGGYTF. In DNA, the CDR3 is TGCGCCAGCAGCCAACCAGGGGACATCGGGGGCTACACCTTC.

The chain combines TRBV29-1 with TRBJ2-2; maybe TRBD2 (5 bases). Trimming removed 4 bases at V and 6 bases at J, with 9 bases between. The germline V gene encodes CDR1 SQVTM and CDR2 ANQGSEA. The CDR3 totals 12 residues. The chain's CDR3 is CSVVVRAGELFF. In nucleotides, the CDR3 is TGCAGCGTTGTCGTGCGGGCCGGGGAGCTGTTTTTT.

This rearrangement joins TRBV19 to TRBJ1-2; 7 nucleotides agree with TRBD1. Germline CDR1 reads LNHDA; CDR2 reads SQIVND (reference sequence). The CDR3 runs 15 residues. Unmatched junction bases numbered 17, after V lost 9 bases and J lost 7 bases. Written as DNA, the CDR3 is TGTGCCAGCACCTTTGGGAGACAGGGAGGTCCTGGCTACACCTTC. It specifies CASTFGRQGGPGYTF.

The chain recombines TRBV19 with TRBJ1-5; unclear D gene. The V end was cut by 5 bases, the J end by 0 bases, with 11 bases between. The germline gives CDR1 LNHDA, CDR2 SQIVND (reference sequence). This CDR3 spans 15 amino acids. The CDR3 nucleotides are TGTGCCAGTAGTTCGGAAGGAGTTAGCAATCAGCCCCAGCATTTT. Protein: CASSSEGVSNQPQHF.